Presented here are 25 T cell receptor beta chains from one specimen sequenced in a study of technical replicates of blood from a handful of donors. Data came from immunoSEQ multiplex PCR; TCRdb stores just in-frame clones and leaves some out. The table has under 80,000 clones, 85% to 95% seen once. The source material was T cells isolated from PBMCs. The receptor source for this set is a human donor in good health.

The chain couples TRBV28 to TRBJ1-1; weak D call: TRBD1 (6 bases). V lost 6 bases and J lost 4, with 18 bases in between. Germline V gene data show CDR1 as MDHEN and CDR2 as SYDVKM. The CDR3 is 15 residues long. The CDR3 DNA reads TGTGCCAGCAGGCCCCTCCAGGGGTTGGGCACTGAAGCTTTCTTT. It is translated as CASRPLQGLGTEAFF.

The table lists this clone with a count of one. The gene calls are TRBV6-5 and TRBJ2-2; D may be TRBD1 (6 bases). The germline gives CDR1 MNHEY, CDR2 SVGAGI. The CDR3 length is 15 residues. The V gene lost 8 bases and the J gene lost 5 bases, with 18 bases spanning the gap. CDR3 in amino acids: CASGRGTGPTGELFF. For the CDR3, the DNA is TGTGCCAGCGGCCGCGGAACAGGGCCGACCGGGGAGCTGTTTTTT.

This chain joins TRBV12-5 and TRBJ2-5, with 9 bases that match TRBD2. Germline V gene lookup returns CDR1 LGHNT and CDR2 FRNRAP. V gave up 11 bases and J gave up 4 bases; unmatched junction bases: 8. The CDR3 sequence is 13 residues long. The CDR3 DNA is TGTGCTTCGGGCGGGGGGGCACTAGAGACCCAGTACTTC. Its translation is CASGGGALETQYF.

In its sample, this clone was seen a few times. V is TRBV14 and J is TRBJ2-2; D is possibly TRBD1 (6 bases). Germline V gene lookup returns CDR1 SGHDN and CDR2 FVKESK. The CDR3 runs to 15 residues. V was cut by 5 bases and J by 1 base, with 11 bases left in between. The CDR3 DNA reads as TGTGCCAGCAGCAAGTCCAGGGGGAACACCGGGGAGCTGTTTTTT. This translates into CASSKSRGNTGELFF. The whole variable domain, filled in from reference TRBV14 and TRBJ2-2, reads EAGVTQFPSHSVIEKGQTVTLRCDPISGHDNLYWYRRVMGKEIKFLLHFVKESKQDESGMPNNRFLAERTGGTYSTLKVQPAELEDSGVYFCASSKSRGNTGELFFGEGSRLTVL.

This clone was picked up one time. V and J are TRBV5-6 and TRBJ1-3, with 8 bases identical to TRBD1. This CDR3 is built from 16 residues. Trimming cost V 3 bases and J 4 bases; bases outside gene matches: 9. Germline V lookup: CDR1 SGHDT, CDR2 YYEEEE. This CDR3 reads CASSSTIQGVGNTIYF. Here the CDR3 DNA reads TGTGCCAGCAGCTCGACCATACAGGGGGTAGGAAACACCATATATTTT.

This sequence joins TRBV28 and TRBJ1-2; 7 bases are shared with TRBD1. V lost 7 bases, J lost 5 bases, and 10 bases stayed unmatched. CDR3 size: 14 residues. Germline V gene lookup returns CDR1 MDHEN and CDR2 SYDVKM. The CDR3 DNA is TGTGCCAGCACCCTCAGGGGACAGTTTTATGGCTACACCTTC. It encodes CASTLRGQFYGYTF.

This chain uses TRBV6-5 with TRBJ1-2; D is perhaps TRBD1 (5 bases). The CDR3 has 14 amino acids. Germline CDR1 is MNHEY and CDR2 is SVGAGI. Trimming removed 6 bases from V and 4 bases from J, with 15 bases in between. The CDR3 DNA is TGTGCCAGCAGGGAACAGGAGGGTATCTATGGCTACACCTTC. It is translated as CASREQEGIYGYTF.

This chain links TRBV6-5 with TRBJ1-1; D ambiguous. Germline CDR1 is MNHEY and CDR2 is SVGAGI. Deletions cut 4 bases from V and 0 bases from J, with 12 bases between. The CDR3 spans 15 residues. The CDR3 region has the DNA TGTGCCAGCAGTTTAACGGGGATTATGAACACTGAAGCTTTCTTT. The encoded protein is CASSLTGIMNTEAFF.

The V call is TRBV2, the J call TRBJ2-5; D is perhaps TRBD2 (5 bases). The CDR3 sequence is 13 residues long. Germline CDR1 reads SNHLY; CDR2 reads FYNNEI. Trimming stripped 6 bases from V and 4 bases from J, with 12 bases between. Here the CDR3 reads CASRSTRGETQYF. The CDR3 nucleotides are TGTGCCAGCAGATCCACTCGGGGAGAGACCCAGTACTTC.

This clone occurred once. The V gene is TRBV6-6, the J gene TRBJ2-7; D might be TRBD2 (6 bases). The ends were cut back, 5 bases at V and 0 bases at J, with 14 bases in the middle. The CDR3 spans 15 residues. CDR1 is MNHNY and CDR2 is SVGAGI in the germline V gene (reference sequence). CDR3 amino acids: CASSGRSGSSYEQYF. Written as DNA, the CDR3 is TGTGCCAGCAGTGGACGTAGCGGAAGCTCCTACGAGCAGTACTTC.

The chain carries TRBV7-5 and TRBJ2-2; TRBD1, the table's D call, was not compared with the DNA. TRBV7-5 is classified as a pseudogene. The CDR3 is made up of 22 amino acids. DNA of the CDR3: TGTGTCAGAAGCGCAAACGACAGGGTAGGTATTTATTACTCTCTGCCCACCGGGGAGCTGTTTTTT. This gives the protein CVRSANDRVGIYYSLPTGELFF.

The chain links TRBV7-9 to TRBJ2-3; TRBD1 aligns across 8 bases. The germline CDR1 and CDR2 sequences are SEHNR and FQNEAQ (reference sequence). The CDR3 is made up of 14 amino acids. The V segment lost 3 bases and the J segment 2 bases; nucleotides outside the gene matches: 1. CDR3 in amino acids: CASSLDRATDTQYF. In nucleotides, the CDR3 is TGTGCCAGCAGCTTGGACAGGGCCACAGATACGCAGTATTTT.

The rearrangement joins TRBV9 to TRBJ2-3; 12 bases agree with TRBD1. The CDR3 is 19 amino acids. Germline values: CDR1 SGDLS, CDR2 YYNGEE. V gave up 1 base and J gave up 3 bases; unmatched junction bases: 12. In nucleotides, the CDR3 is TGTGCCAGCAGCGTATACGGGGGGGACAGGGGGCGTCGTACAGATACGCAGTATTTT. Residues: CASSVYGGDRGRRTDTQYF.

J is TRBJ1-3 and V is TRBV7-9; D gene uncertain. V lost 6 bases to trimming and J lost 0 bases, with 12 bases between them. The CDR3 contains 15 residues. Per the germline V gene, CDR1 is SEHNR and CDR2 is FQNEAQ (reference sequence). CDR3 in DNA: TGTGCCAGCAGGGACTCATTACACTCTGGAAACACCATATATTTT. Protein product: CASRDSLHSGNTIYF.

The chain combines TRBV15 with TRBJ2-2; weak D call: TRBD2 (6 bases). The CDR3 is 17 residues long. Trimming shortened V by 8 bases and J by 7 bases, and 26 bases separated the two germline ends. Germline CDR1 reads LNHNV; CDR2 reads YYDKDF (reference sequence). This CDR3 reads CATQGLRGQGRSGELFF. The CDR3, as DNA: TGTGCCACCCAAGGCTTGCGGGGCCAGGGCCGGAGCGGGGAGCTGTTTTTT. The variable domain in full, completed from reference TRBV15 and TRBJ2-2, reads DAMVIQNPRYQVTQFGKPVTLSCSQTLNHNVMYWYQQKSSQAPKLLFHYYDKDFNNEADTPDNFQSRRPNTSFCFLDIRSPGLGDTAMYLCATQGLRGQGRSGELFFGEGSRLTVL.

V is TRBV28 and J is TRBJ2-7; 11 positions agree with TRBD1. Germline trimming cut 5 bases from V and 2 bases from J; bases unmatched to any gene: 2. Germline assignment: CDR1 MDHEN and CDR2 SYDVKM. The CDR3 has 14 residues. The CDR3 sequence is CASSPGQGAYEQYF. CDR3 bases: TGTGCCAGCAGTCCGGGACAGGGGGCCTACGAGCAGTACTTC.

The genes are TRBV5-1 and TRBJ2-7; 12 bases map to TRBD1. The CDR3 sequence is 14 residues long. V was clipped by 5 bases and J by 5 bases; unmatched bases: 5. Germline CDR1 reads SGHRS; CDR2 reads YFSETQ. This CDR3 reads CASRRDRGQNEQYF. CDR3 sequence (DNA): TGCGCCAGCAGGAGGGACAGGGGGCAGAACGAGCAGTACTTC.

V gene TRBV14 combines with J gene TRBJ2-1; D may be TRBD1 (5 bases). Germline CDR1 is SGHDN and CDR2 is FVKESK. V was shortened by 2 bases and J by 2 bases, with 13 bases between the two germline ends. The CDR3 is 16 residues long. The CDR3 spells CASSQRDRPAYNEQFF. The CDR3 DNA reads TGTGCCAGCAGCCAACGAGACAGACCTGCCTACAATGAGCAGTTCTTC.

The chain's CDR3 is CAISPRDRAFQYF. The CDR3 nucleotides are TGTGCCATCAGCCCCCGGGACAGGGCGTTCCAGTACTTC. The chain couples TRBV10-3 to TRBJ2-5; TRBD1 aligns across 9 bases. CDR1 and CDR2 from the germline V gene are ENHRY and SYGVKD. V lost 6 bases and J lost 10; bases outside the gene matches: 9. The CDR3 is 13 amino acids.

The V call is TRBV2, the J call TRBJ2-7; 13 bases are shared with TRBD2. The CDR3 sequence is 15 residues long. The trim removed 6 bases at V and 5 bases at J, leaving 7 bases unmatched. In germline, CDR1 is SNHLY, CDR2 FYNNEI. The CDR3, as DNA: TGTGCCAGCAGACCTACTAGCGGGGGGGCCGACGAGCAGTACTTC. It encodes CASRPTSGGADEQYF.

This clone was detected once. This chain links TRBV4-1 with TRBJ2-7, with 7 bases identical to TRBD1. CDR1 and CDR2 from the germline V gene are MGHRA and YSYEKL. J was trimmed by 0 bases and V by 5 bases; bases with no gene match: 7. CDR3 length: 15 residues. The CDR3 reads CASSVQGDLSYEQYF. The CDR3 DNA is TGCGCCAGCAGCGTTCAGGGGGACCTCTCCTACGAGCAGTACTTC.

CDR3 amino acids: CASSSRQGGNEKLFF. The CDR3 DNA follows: TGTGCCAGCAGCTCTCGACAGGGCGGTAATGAAAAACTGTTTTTT. The rearrangement joins TRBV14 to TRBJ1-4, with 7 nucleotides matching TRBD1. The germline CDR1 and CDR2 sequences are SGHDN and FVKESK. CDR3 length equals 15 residues. The junction had 7 bases not matched to a gene; V was cut back by 5 bases and J by 4 bases. Full variable domain (outside the CDR3, taken from reference TRBV14 and TRBJ1-4): EAGVTQFPSHSVIEKGQTVTLRCDPISGHDNLYWYRRVMGKEIKFLLHFVKESKQDESGMPNNRFLAERTGGTYSTLKVQPAELEDSGVYFCASSSRQGGNEKLFFGSGTQLSVL.

The DNA for the CDR3 is TGTGCCAGCGGAGGATCAGCTCAGCCCCAGCATTTT. Amino acid sequence: CASGGSAQPQHF. The chain recombines TRBV27 with TRBJ1-5; D uncertain. The CDR3 is 12 amino acids. V was pared by 8 bases and J by 6 bases, with 11 bases between. In germline, CDR1 is MNHEY, CDR2 SMNVEV (reference sequence).

This rearrangement joins TRBV10-3 to TRBJ2-1; TRBD2 matches 13 bases. V shed 6 bases, J shed 1 base, and the junction held 6 bases outside the gene matches. CDR3 length: 17 residues. Per germline, CDR1 ENHRY and CDR2 SYGVKD. In nucleotides, the CDR3 is TGTGCCATCAGCCGGACTAGCGGGAGTGGGTCCTACAATGAGCAGTTCTTC. This codes for CAISRTSGSGSYNEQFF.

The chain carries TRBV7-9 and TRBJ1-1; D uncertain. V lost 6 bases, J lost 6 bases, and 8 bases lay in between. This CDR3 contains 11 residues. The germline V gene has CDR1 SEHNR and CDR2 FQNEAQ (reference sequence). CDR3 sequence: CASSGLSEAFF. In nucleotides, the CDR3 is TGTGCCAGCAGTGGGCTATCTGAAGCTTTCTTT.